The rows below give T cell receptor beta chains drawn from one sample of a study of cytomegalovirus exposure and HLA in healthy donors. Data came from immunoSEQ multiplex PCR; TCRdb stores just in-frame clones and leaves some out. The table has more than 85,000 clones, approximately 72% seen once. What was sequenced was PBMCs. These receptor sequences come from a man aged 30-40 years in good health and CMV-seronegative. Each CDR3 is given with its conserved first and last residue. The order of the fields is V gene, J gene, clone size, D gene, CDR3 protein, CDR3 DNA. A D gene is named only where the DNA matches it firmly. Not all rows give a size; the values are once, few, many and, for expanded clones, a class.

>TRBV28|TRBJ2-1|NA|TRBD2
CASSLQREIHNEQFF
TGTGCCAGCAGTTTACAGCGGGAGATCCACAATGAGCAGTTCTTC
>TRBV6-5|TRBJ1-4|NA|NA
CASRAGTTNEKLFF
TGTGCCAGCAGGGCGGGGACAACTAATGAAAAACTGTTTTTT
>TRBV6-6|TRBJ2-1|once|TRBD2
CASRLADYNEQFF
TGTGCCAGCAGACTAGCGGACTACAATGAGCAGTTCTTC
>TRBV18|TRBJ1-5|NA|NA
CASSPDSGNQPQHF
TGTGCCAGCTCACCCGACAGCGGCAATCAGCCCCAGCATTTT
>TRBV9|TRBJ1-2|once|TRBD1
CASSAGQGVDGYTF
TGTGCCAGCAGCGCCGGACAGGGAGTGGATGGCTACACCTTC
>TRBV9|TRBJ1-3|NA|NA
CASSVGGVSGNTIYF
TGTGCCAGCAGCGTAGGAGGAGTCTCTGGAAACACCATATATTTT
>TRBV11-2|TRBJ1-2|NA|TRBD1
CASSLVRAGGRRSNYGYTF
TGTGCCAGCAGCTTAGTGAGAGCAGGGGGCAGAAGATCCAACTATGGCTACACCTTC
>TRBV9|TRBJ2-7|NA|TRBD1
CASSVSGTEGYEQYF
TGTGCCAGCAGCGTGTCCGGGACAGAAGGGTACGAGCAGTACTTC
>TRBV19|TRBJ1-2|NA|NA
CASSKNRDTVYNYGYTF
TGTGCCAGTAGCAAAAACCGGGACACGGTTTATAACTATGGCTACACCTTC
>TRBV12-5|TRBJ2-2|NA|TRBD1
CASGGDRENTGELFF
TGTGCTAGTGGGGGGGACAGGGAGAACACCGGGGAGCTGTTTTTT
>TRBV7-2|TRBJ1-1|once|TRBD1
CASNRRSQGAAEAFF
TGTGCCAGCAACCGCCGTTCACAGGGGGCTGCTGAAGCTTTCTTT
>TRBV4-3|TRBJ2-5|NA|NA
CASSRTYGQETQYF
TGCGCCAGCAGCCGCACCTATGGCCAAGAGACCCAGTACTTC
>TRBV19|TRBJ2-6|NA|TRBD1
CASLPGQGSGANVLTF
TGTGCCAGCCTACCGGGACAGGGCTCTGGGGCCAACGTCCTGACTTTC
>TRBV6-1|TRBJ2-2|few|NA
CASSEILSLAGELFF
TGTGCCAGCAGCGAGATTTTAAGTCTGGCCGGGGAGCTGTTTTTT
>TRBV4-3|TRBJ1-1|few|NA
CASSQERSGYTEAFF
TGCGCCAGCAGCCAAGAAAGGTCAGGGTACACTGAAGCTTTCTTT
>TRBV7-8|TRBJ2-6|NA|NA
CASSLTGLGASVLIF
TGTGCCAGCAGCTTAACCGGCCTAGGGGCGAGCGTCCTGATTTTC
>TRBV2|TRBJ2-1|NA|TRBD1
CASRVSTGVLYNEQFF
TGTGCCAGCAGGGTCTCGACAGGGGTCCTCTACAATGAGCAGTTCTTC
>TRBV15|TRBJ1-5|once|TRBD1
CATSRQGVNQPQHF
TGTGCCACCAGCAGACAGGGGGTGAATCAGCCCCAGCATTTT
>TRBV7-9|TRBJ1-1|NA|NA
CASSLAPRGTEAFF
TGTGCCAGCAGCTTAGCCCCCAGGGGCACTGAAGCTTTCTTT
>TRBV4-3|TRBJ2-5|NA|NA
CASSQELRGGYQETQYF
TGCGCCAGCAGCCAAGAATTGAGGGGGGGCTACCAAGAGACCCAGTACTTC
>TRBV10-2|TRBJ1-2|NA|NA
CASRGLTVYGYTF
TGCGCCTCCAGGGGTTTAACGGTCTATGGCTACACCTTC
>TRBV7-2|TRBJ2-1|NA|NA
CASSLATKSSYNEQFF
TGTGCCAGCAGCTTAGCTACCAAGAGCTCCTACAATGAGCAGTTCTTC
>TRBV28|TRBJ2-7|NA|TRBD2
CASSSTSGVPWYF
TGTGCCAGCAGTTCTACTAGCGGGGTACCTTGGTACTTC
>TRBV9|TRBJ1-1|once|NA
CASSAPKTGAFF
TGTGCCAGCAGCGCACCTAAGACGGGGGCTTTCTTT
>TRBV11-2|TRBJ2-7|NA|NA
CASSFSASYWSGGEQYF
TGTGCCAGCAGCTTTTCCGCCTCGTACTGGAGTGGGGGGGAGCAGTACTTC
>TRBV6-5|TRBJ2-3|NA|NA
CASSRVGTSTDTQYF
TGTGCCAGCAGCCGCGTCGGGACTAGCACAGATACGCAGTATTTT
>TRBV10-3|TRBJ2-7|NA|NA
CAISPLLEYEQYF
TGTGCCATCAGTCCCCTTTTGGAGTACGAGCAGTACTTC
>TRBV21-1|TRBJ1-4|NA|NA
CASSKAGDFNEKLFF
TGTGCCAGCAGCAAAGCAGGGGACTTTAATGAAAAACTGTTTTTT
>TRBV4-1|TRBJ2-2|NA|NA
CASSPPGAGELFF
TGCGCCAGCAGCCCACCCGGGGCCGGGGAGCTGTTTTTT
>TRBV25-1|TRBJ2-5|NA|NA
CASSEGAGAYF
TGTGCCAGCAGTGAAGGGGCAGGAGCGTACTTC
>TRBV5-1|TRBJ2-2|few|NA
CASRDTNTGELFF
TGCGCGTCTCGGGACACGAACACCGGGGAGCTGTTTTTT
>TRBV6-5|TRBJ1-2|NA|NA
CASSPLTVSIYGYTF
TGTGCCAGCAGCCCATTGACAGTCAGTATCTATGGCTACACCTTC
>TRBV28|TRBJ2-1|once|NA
CASSLRLSEQFF
TGTGCCAGCAGTTTACGACTTTCTGAGCAGTTCTTC